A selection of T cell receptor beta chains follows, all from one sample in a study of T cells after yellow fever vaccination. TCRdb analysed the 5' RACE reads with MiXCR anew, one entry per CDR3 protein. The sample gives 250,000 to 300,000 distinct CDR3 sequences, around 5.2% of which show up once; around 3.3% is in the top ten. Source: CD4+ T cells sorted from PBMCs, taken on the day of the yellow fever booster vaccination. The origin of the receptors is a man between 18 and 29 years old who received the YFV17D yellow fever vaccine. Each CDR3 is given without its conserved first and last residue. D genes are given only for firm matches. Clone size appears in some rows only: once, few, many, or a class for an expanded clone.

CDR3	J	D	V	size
ASSRQGKSETQY	TRBJ2-5	TRBD1	TRBV2	NA
ASSLLQRGQETQY	TRBJ2-5	TRBD2	TRBV5-1	NA
ASSLWAGGFTDTQY	TRBJ2-3	TRBD2	TRBV11-2	many
ASSIPTQGYYGYT	TRBJ1-2	NA	TRBV19	NA
ASSQGGVTDTQY	TRBJ2-3	NA	TRBV4-3	many
SARYSGSGGELF	TRBJ2-2	TRBD2	TRBV20-1	NA
ASSLGGHLSTDTQY	TRBJ2-3	NA	TRBV5-1	NA
ASSQGASTNEKLF	TRBJ1-4	TRBD1	TRBV5-1	few
ATSGGKGNTGELF	TRBJ2-2	NA	TRBV24-1	once
ASSPTYGTEAF	TRBJ1-1	NA	TRBV5-1	NA
ASSQLDLRGETQY	TRBJ2-5	NA	TRBV14	few
ASSLAGGRSPVDTQY	TRBJ2-3	NA	TRBV5-1	few
AWSPLNPGQPQH	TRBJ1-5	NA	TRBV30	few
ASSPPPSGGTHEQF	TRBJ2-1	TRBD2	TRBV28	many
ASSLAGGNPPYEQY	TRBJ2-7	NA	TRBV5-1	few
ASSVRASYEQY	TRBJ2-7	NA	TRBV9	few
ASSLVEGRVGGYEQY	TRBJ2-7	NA	TRBV5-1	few
ASSPPSTNEKLF	TRBJ1-4	NA	TRBV18	few
ASSWGQQGAGTEAF	TRBJ1-1	TRBD1	TRBV5-1	many
ASSYLDRGHQETQY	TRBJ2-5	TRBD1	TRBV6-5	few
ASSVVVGGANTGELF	TRBJ2-2	NA	TRBV9	few
ATSDPRQGIANEQF	TRBJ2-1	TRBD1	TRBV24-1	NA
AITPSGRNTEAF	TRBJ1-1	NA	TRBV10-3	few
ASSSVPVAGGQETQY	TRBJ2-5	TRBD2	TRBV7-3	many
ASSPGTGDGSTEAF	TRBJ1-1	TRBD1	TRBV28	many
ASNTQSLMNTEAF	TRBJ1-1	NA	TRBV19	few
ASSFRTTSSWETQY	TRBJ2-5	NA	TRBV7-2	many
ASSLRGTEDGYT	TRBJ1-2	NA	TRBV7-7	NA
ASSAGGLETGTQY	TRBJ2-5	TRBD2	TRBV2	many
ASSPPGTVAYQETQY	TRBJ2-5	NA	TRBV18	few
ASSLGEKETQY	TRBJ2-5	NA	TRBV7-7	many
ATEARGVNTGELF	TRBJ2-2	TRBD2	TRBV10-3	NA
AISEKAMSGNEQF	TRBJ2-1	NA	TRBV10-3	many
ASGGDNTGELF	TRBJ2-2	NA	TRBV5-1	many
ASSGDMDTEAF	TRBJ1-1	NA	TRBV2	NA
ASSYDVRGLSGNTIY	TRBJ1-3	NA	TRBV6-5	many
ASSQGLRGRLYNEQF	TRBJ2-1	NA	TRBV4-1	NA
ASSHESRDRENLLNSPLH	TRBJ1-6	TRBD1	TRBV4-2	few
ASSLGQGGSYGETQY	TRBJ2-5	NA	TRBV5-5	few
SAPPGPSYGYT	TRBJ1-2	NA	TRBV20-1	NA
ASSFDRTGVNEQY	TRBJ2-7	TRBD1	TRBV5-6	many